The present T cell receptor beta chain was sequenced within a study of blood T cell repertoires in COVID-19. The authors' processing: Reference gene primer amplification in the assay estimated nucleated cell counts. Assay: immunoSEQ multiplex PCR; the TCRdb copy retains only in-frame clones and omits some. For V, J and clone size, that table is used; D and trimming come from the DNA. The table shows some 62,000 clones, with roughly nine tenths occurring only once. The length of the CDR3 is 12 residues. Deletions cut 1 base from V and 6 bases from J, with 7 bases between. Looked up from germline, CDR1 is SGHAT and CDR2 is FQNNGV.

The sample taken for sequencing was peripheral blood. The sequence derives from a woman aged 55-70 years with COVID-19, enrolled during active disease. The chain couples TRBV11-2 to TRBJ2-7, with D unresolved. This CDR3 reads CASSLATPEQYF. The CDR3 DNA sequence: TGTGCCAGCAGCTTAGCTACCCCCGAGCAGTACTTC.